This entry lists 18 T cell receptor beta chains sequenced from one sample in a study of CD8+CD57+ T cells in acquired aplastic anemia. The template for TCR beta VDJ and CDR3 sequence profiling was genomic DNA. TCRdb ran MiXCR on the reads and lists one entry per CDR3 protein. The table includes approximately 160,000 distinct CDR3 sequences, about 45% detected once. Patients chosen for sequencing had CD8+CD57+ cells that had expanded, as shown by flow cytometry. Sequenced input: sorted CD4+, CD8+, or CD8+CD57+ T cells (not recorded which) from PBMCs. Source of these receptors: a human donor with aplastic anemia.

This clonotype has just a few counts. The chain is built from TRBV7-9 and TRBJ2-7; 8 bases map to TRBD2. Losses at the gene ends were 5 bases for V and 7 bases for J; bases not matched to a gene: 7. Germline V CDR1 and CDR2: SEHNR, FQNEAQ (reference sequence). The CDR3 spans 13 residues. CDR3 amino acids: CASSPGTRGEQYF. As DNA, the CDR3 is TGTGCCAGCAGCCCCGGGACTAGGGGTGAGCAGTACTTC.

The rearrangement joins TRBV20-1 to TRBJ1-2; D uncertain. The V end lost 1 base, the J end lost 2 bases, and 11 bases lay between the germline ends. This CDR3 is built from 14 residues. Germline assignment: CDR1 DFQATT and CDR2 SNEGSKA (reference sequence). The CDR3 loop is CSARALGGNYGYTF. Here the CDR3 DNA reads TGCAGTGCTAGAGCCCTTGGCGGGAACTATGGCTACACCTTC.

J is TRBJ1-3 and V is TRBV6-5, with D possibly matching TRBD1 (6 bases). CDR1 and CDR2 from the germline V gene are MNHEY and SVGAGI. Between the trimmed V and J ends, which lost 6 bases and 2 bases, there was a span of 17 bases. CDR3 size: 16 residues. The CDR3 nucleotides are TGTGCCAGCAGCTTCACACCGGGACAAGCTGGAAACACCATATATTTT. As protein: CASSFTPGQAGNTIYF.

The rearrangement links TRBV7-4 to TRBJ2-1, with 8 bases that match TRBD1. The germline CDR1 and CDR2 sequences are SGHVT and SQSDAQ. The CDR3 has 16 amino acids. J gave up 0 bases and V 3 bases, and 4 bases lay outside the gene matches. The CDR3 DNA follows: TGTGCCAGCAGCTTTCGGGACAGGAGCTCCTACAATGAGCAGTTCTTC. Translated: CASSFRDRSSYNEQFF.

The table lists this clonotype with many counts. This chain connects TRBV5-1 to TRBJ1-1; 9 bases are a match to TRBD1. The trim removed 4 bases at V and 7 bases at J, leaving 8 bases unmatched. This CDR3 region has 14 residues. CDR1 and CDR2 (germline): SGHRS, YFSETQ. DNA of the CDR3: TGCGCCAGCAGCATTCTACAGGGGGCGGGTGAAGCTTTCTTT. Its translation: CASSILQGAGEAFF.

For this clonotype: No conserved phenylalanine or tryptophan is present at the end of the CDR3, so a read error is the likely explanation. The rearrangement links TRBV6-1 to TRBJ1-1; D is perhaps TRBD1 (6 bases). Per the germline V gene, CDR1 is MNHNS and CDR2 is SASEGT. This CDR3 region has 14 residues. Trimming shortened V by 5 bases and J by 1 base, and 11 bases separated the two germline ends. CDR3 in DNA: TGTGCCAGCAGTCAACAGGGTGGGAACACTGAAGCTTTCCTT. Its translation: CASSQQGGNTEAFL.

The chain uses TRBV10-2 and TRBJ2-3; the D gene could be TRBD1 or TRBD2 (7 bases each). Germline V gives CDR1 WSHSY, CDR2 SAAADI. Deletions cut 2 bases from V and 4 bases from J, with 16 bases between. This CDR3 comprises 16 residues. The CDR3 here is CASSEEGAGAPDTQYF. DNA of the CDR3: TGCGCCAGCAGTGAGGAGGGGGCGGGAGCTCCAGATACGCAGTATTTT.

This rearrangement joins TRBV2 to TRBJ2-1; perhaps TRBD2 as D (5 bases). The ends were cut back, 2 bases at V and 11 bases at J, with 19 bases in the middle. This CDR3 region has 15 residues. Germline CDR1 is SNHLY and CDR2 is FYNNEI. The CDR3 is CASSEYEVVAWKQFF. The CDR3 DNA follows: TGTGCCAGCAGTGAATATGAGGTTGTAGCGTGGAAGCAGTTCTTC. The full variable domain, rest sourced from reference TRBV2 and TRBJ2-1, is EPEVTQTPSHQVTQMGQEVILRCVPISNHLYFYWYRQILGQKVEFLVSFYNNEISEKSEIFDDQFSVERPDGSNFTLKIRSTKLEDSAMYFCASSEYEVVAWKQFFGPGTRLTVL.

This clonotype appeared many times. This rearrangement joins TRBV3-1 to TRBJ2-7; weak D call: TRBD1 (5 bases). The CDR3 is 15 amino acids. CDR1 is LGHDT, CDR2 YNNKEL, per germline (reference sequence). With 4 bases removed from V and 0 bases from J, the gap between germline ends came to 13 bases. The CDR3 reads CASSRPRQRSYEQYV. Here the CDR3 DNA reads TGTGCCAGCAGCCGACCCCGACAGCGCTCCTACGAGCAGTACGTC.

This clonotype was seen many times. The chain uses TRBV24-1 and TRBJ1-2; TRBD1 agrees at 9 bases. J was trimmed by 4 bases and V by 1 base; bases with no gene match: 9. Looked up from germline, CDR1 is KGHDR and CDR2 is SFDVKD. This CDR3 is 17 amino acids long. CDR3 sequence (DNA): TGTGCCACCAGTGATTTTACAGGGGGCTCGACCTCCTATGGCTACACCTTC. Amino acid sequence: CATSDFTGGSTSYGYTF.

This clonotype was recorded many times. The chain links TRBV7-8 to TRBJ2-1, with D perhaps TRBD1 (6 bases). The germline V gene has CDR1 SGHVS and CDR2 FQNEAQ. This CDR3 comprises 12 residues. V dropped 5 bases and J dropped 10 bases, with 12 bases sitting between them. CDR3 DNA: TGTGCCAGCAGCCCGGTAGGGGGAGAGCAGTTCTTC. Translated: CASSPVGGEQFF.

This chain links TRBV6-5 with TRBJ2-7; D call uncertain. The germline V gene has CDR1 MNHEY and CDR2 SVGAGI. Trimming removed 1 base at V and 2 bases at J, with 6 bases between. The CDR3 is 13 amino acids. CDR3 protein: CASSYFGTYEQYF. The CDR3 region has the DNA TGTGCCAGCAGTTACTTTGGCACCTACGAGCAGTACTTC.

The V gene is TRBV10-3, the J gene TRBJ1-3; TRBD1 matches 7 bases. CDR1 and CDR2 (germline): ENHRY, SYGVKD. This CDR3 has 14 residues. Unmatched junction bases numbered 8, after V lost 10 bases and J lost 2 bases. The CDR3 loop is CATTNQGAGNTIYF. In DNA, the CDR3 is TGTGCCACCACAAATCAGGGGGCTGGAAACACCATATATTTT.

The chain couples TRBV2 to TRBJ1-1, with D tentatively TRBD1 (6 bases). This CDR3 contains 14 residues. From germline, CDR1 is SNHLY and CDR2 FYNNEI. Trimming left V 5 bases short and J 3 bases short, with 13 bases between. The CDR3 protein is CASSTGRGDTEAFF. DNA of the CDR3: TGTGCCAGCAGTACAGGGAGAGGGGACACTGAAGCTTTCTTT.

This clonotype was counted at least ten times. The genes are TRBV12-3 or TRBV12-4 and TRBJ2-3; D is uncertain. The V end was cut by 8 bases, the J end by 3 bases, with 6 bases between. The CDR3 loop spans 11 amino acids. The chain's CDR3 is CASAKTDTQYF. The CDR3 nucleotides are TGTGCCAGCGCCAAGACAGATACGCAGTATTTT.

This clonotype was counted only a few times. A single base separates this from a much larger clone, so it may be a read error. The rearrangement joins TRBV11-1 to TRBJ2-7, with a possible D match to TRBD2 (7 bases). Germline V gene data show CDR1 as SGHAT and CDR2 as FQDESV (reference sequence). This CDR3 is built from 16 residues. V was clipped by 5 bases and J by 1 base, with 18 bases between them. CDR3 protein: CASSQSRGGVSYEQYV. The CDR3 bases are TGTGCCAGCAGCCAAAGCAGGGGAGGGGTATCCTACGAGCAGTACGTC.

The chain uses TRBV5-1 and TRBJ1-4; D remains ambiguous. Germline values: CDR1 SGHRS, CDR2 YFSETQ. V shed 3 bases and J shed 4 bases, with 7 bases lying between them. This CDR3 is built from 13 residues. CDR3 in DNA: TGCGCCAGCAGCTCAGAGGGTAATGAAAAACTGTTTTTT. Protein product: CASSSEGNEKLFF.

Worth noting for this clonotype: At one boundary the junction diverges from the germline segment, which might be a read error. The chain recombines TRBV5-4 with TRBJ1-1; TRBD1 aligns across 8 bases. CDR3 length equals 16 residues. Germline-derived CDR1 and CDR2 are SGHNT and YYREEE (reference sequence). CDR3 sequence reads: CASGLEQGAGGAEAFF. The CDR3 nucleotides are TGTGCCAGCGGCTTGGAGCAGGGGGCGGGGGGCGCTGAAGCTTTCTTT.